Listed here are 28 T cell receptor beta chains from one sample, sequenced in a study of cytomegalovirus exposure and HLA in healthy donors. The PCR contained 60 Vbeta and 13 Jbeta primers. Using immunoSEQ multiplex PCR, the repertoire was profiled, and TCRdb retains in-frame clones only, with some absent. The data show roughly 180,000 clones, 79% seen once. The specimen was PBMCs. Every receptor here comes from a girl between 10 and 17 years old in good health and CMV-seropositive.

The chain links TRBV6-6 to TRBJ1-2, with unresolved D. The CDR3 has 13 residues. Germline V gene lookup returns CDR1 MNHNY and CDR2 SVGAGI (reference sequence). V shed 4 bases and J shed 8 bases, with 14 bases lying between them. Here the CDR3 reads CASSSGPTWGYTF. CDR3 DNA sequence: TGTGCCAGCAGTTCCGGCCCGACTTGGGGCTACACCTTC.

The CDR3 DNA is TGTGCCAGTAGCCCGGGGGGGGTGTTGGATGAAGCTTTCTTT. This codes for CASSPGGVLDEAFF. V gene TRBV19 combines with J gene TRBJ1-1, with D maybe TRBD1 (5 bases). The length of the CDR3 is 14 residues. Trimming stripped 6 bases from V and 7 bases from J, with 18 bases between. Per the germline V gene, CDR1 is LNHDA and CDR2 is SQIVND (reference sequence).

The V gene is TRBV9, the J gene TRBJ2-3; 9 bases align to TRBD2. CDR1 and CDR2 (germline): SGDLS, YYNGEE. The junction had 11 bases not matched to a gene; V was cut back by 0 bases and J by 0 bases. The CDR3 has 19 residues. The CDR3 loop reads CASSVGVRAAGGSTDTQYF. The CDR3 coding sequence is TGTGCCAGCAGCGTAGGGGTTCGAGCAGCGGGGGGTAGCACAGATACGCAGTATTTT.

The chain links TRBV6-5 to TRBJ2-3; D may be TRBD1 (5 bases). Germline values: CDR1 MNHEY, CDR2 SVGAGI. The CDR3 covers 13 residues. The ends were cut back, 5 bases at V and 8 bases at J, with 14 bases in the middle. CDR3 bases: TGTGCCAGCAGTGGGCCAGGGCAGGGTACGCAGTATTTT. This codes for CASSGPGQGTQYF.

This clone came up once. The chain is built from TRBV7-2 and TRBJ2-1; 9 bases line up with TRBD2. The junction had 2 bases not matched to a gene; V was cut back by 5 bases and J by 0 bases. The CDR3 has 15 residues. Germline V gives CDR1 SGHTA, CDR2 FQGNSA. Written as DNA, the CDR3 is TGTGCCAGCAGCCCTAGCGGGGCCTCCTACAATGAGCAGTTCTTC. Encoded protein: CASSPSGASYNEQFF.

J is TRBJ2-7 and V is TRBV11-2; D might be TRBD1 (6 bases). V was clipped by 6 bases and J by 7 bases, with 13 bases between them. Germline V gene data show CDR1 as SGHAT and CDR2 as FQNNGV. The CDR3 length is 12 residues. CDR3 amino acids: CASRSGAWEQYF. CDR3 DNA sequence: TGTGCCAGCAGGTCAGGGGCATGGGAGCAGTACTTC.

In DNA, the CDR3 is TGTGCCACCAGCAGACCGGACAGGGTGCCCCTCCACTTT. Amino acids: CATSRPDRVPLHF. The gene calls are TRBV15 and TRBJ1-6; 8 bases are shared with TRBD1. Per germline, CDR1 LNHNV and CDR2 YYDKDF (reference sequence). The CDR3 has 13 amino acids. V trimming: 2 bases; J trimming: 13 bases; junction bases outside the gene matches: 4. The variable domain in full, with the rest retrieved from reference TRBV15 and TRBJ1-6, is DAMVIQNPRYQVTQFGKPVTLSCSQTLNHNVMYWYQQKSSQAPKLLFHYYDKDFNNEADTPDNFQSRRPNTSFCFLDIRSPGLGDTAMYLCATSRPDRVPLHFGNGTRLTVT.

In its sample, this clone was seen a few times. The rearrangement joins TRBV6-6 to TRBJ1-5; the D is unclear. V lost 6 bases and J lost 5, with 11 bases in between. The CDR3 length is 13 residues. The germline V gene has CDR1 MNHNY and CDR2 SVGAGI (reference sequence). In DNA form, the CDR3 reads TGTGCCAGCAGCCTCCGAGTGGATCAGCCCCAGCATTTT. Amino acid sequence: CASSLRVDQPQHF.

The V gene is TRBV6-1, the J gene TRBJ1-5, with D possibly TRBD1 on 6 matching bases. V lost 7 bases, J lost 4 bases, and 17 bases lay in between. This CDR3 contains 15 residues. Per the germline V gene, CDR1 is MNHNS and CDR2 is SASEGT. The CDR3 loop reads CASIGQHTFNQPQHF. CDR3 in DNA: TGTGCCAGCATCGGACAGCATACATTTAATCAGCCCCAGCATTTT.

The J gene is TRBJ1-4, the V gene TRBV11-2, with no clear D. V was clipped by 6 bases and J by 8 bases, with 13 bases between them. CDR1 is SGHAT and CDR2 is FQNNGV in the germline V gene. The CDR3 is 13 residues long. CDR3 loop: CASRTSSGEKLFF. CDR3 bases: TGTGCCAGCAGGACCTCGTCGGGGGAAAAACTGTTTTTT.

The rearrangement links TRBV6-6 to TRBJ1-5, with 7 bases that match TRBD1. The germline CDR1 and CDR2 sequences are MNHNY and SVGAGI (reference sequence). Trimming at V came to 5 bases and at J to 7 bases, leaving 5 bases not matched to a gene. The CDR3 extends over 13 amino acids. The CDR3 region is CASSRYRGQPQHF. CDR3 nucleotide sequence: TGTGCCAGCAGTCGGTACAGGGGACAGCCCCAGCATTTT.

V is TRBV5-6 and J is TRBJ1-5; perhaps TRBD1 as D (6 bases). The germline V gene has CDR1 SGHDT and CDR2 YYEEEE. The CDR3 extends over 15 amino acids. V lost 3 bases and J 0 bases, leaving 10 bases between the germline ends. As DNA, the CDR3 is TGTGCCAGCAGCTCACAGGGTAATAGCAATCAGCCCCAGCATTTT. Translation: CASSSQGNSNQPQHF.

V gene TRBV11-3 combines with J gene TRBJ2-7; possibly TRBD1 for D (6 bases). Germline lookup yields CDR1 SGHNT and CDR2 YENEEA. CDR3 size: 15 residues. With 5 bases removed from V and 3 bases from J, the gap between germline ends came to 17 bases. The CDR3 spells CASSGRGGNRYEQYF. The CDR3 nucleotides read TGTGCCAGCAGCGGCAGAGGGGGAAATCGCTACGAGCAGTACTTC. Full variable domain (outside the CDR3, taken from reference TRBV11-3 and TRBJ2-7): EAGVVQSPRYKIIEKKQPVAFWCNPISGHNTLYWYLQNLGQGPELLIRYENEEAVDDSQLPKDRFSAERLKGVDSTLKIQPAELGDSAVYLCASSGRGGNRYEQYFGPGTRLTVT.

The V gene is TRBV18, the J gene TRBJ2-7; the match to TRBD1 covers 9 bases. The germline V gene encodes CDR1 KGHSH and CDR2 LQKENI. The CDR3 loop spans 15 amino acids. The junction had 6 bases not matched to a gene; V was cut back by 3 bases and J by 3 bases. The CDR3 region is CASSPLDRGVYEQYF. CDR3 DNA: TGTGCCAGCTCACCCCTGGACAGGGGAGTCTACGAGCAGTACTTC.

The chain is built from TRBV7-9 and TRBJ1-1, with 8 bases fitting TRBD1. CDR3 length equals 15 residues. The V gene's germline CDR1 is SEHNR and CDR2 FQNEAQ (reference sequence). Germline trimming cut 2 bases from V and 3 bases from J; bases unmatched to any gene: 5. Here the CDR3 reads CASSLNRGMDTEAFF. Here the CDR3 DNA reads TGTGCCAGCAGCTTAAACAGGGGGATGGACACTGAAGCTTTCTTT.

The chain recombines TRBV15 with TRBJ1-1; perhaps TRBD1 as D (5 bases). CDR3 size: 14 residues. V gave up 3 bases and J gave up 2 bases, with 10 bases separating them. Germline V gives CDR1 LNHNV, CDR2 YYDKDF (reference sequence). CDR3 amino acids: CATSRLGANTEAFF. The CDR3 DNA sequence: TGTGCCACCAGCAGGTTAGGGGCTAACACTGAAGCTTTCTTT.

The V and J genes are TRBV6-5 and TRBJ1-3; D is possibly TRBD1 (6 bases). V was cut by 2 bases and J by 6 bases, with 14 bases left in between. CDR1 and CDR2 from the germline V gene are MNHEY and SVGAGI. This CDR3 spans 15 amino acids. CDR3 loop: CASSYGQSLTNTIYF. The CDR3 DNA reads as TGTGCCAGCAGTTACGGACAGTCTCTGACAAACACCATATATTTT.

The chain links TRBV18 to TRBJ1-1, with 7 bases aligning to TRBD1. V lost 3 bases and J lost 1; bases outside the gene matches: 5. Germline lookup yields CDR1 KGHSH and CDR2 LQKENI. The CDR3 has 15 amino acids. The CDR3 is CASSPPGTANTEAFF. DNA for the CDR3: TGTGCCAGCTCACCTCCTGGGACAGCGAACACTGAAGCTTTCTTT.

This chain connects TRBV6-6 to TRBJ2-7; D possibly corresponds to TRBD2 (5 bases). Per the germline V gene, CDR1 is MNHNY and CDR2 is SVGAGI (reference sequence). V was trimmed by 4 bases and J by 3 bases, leaving 13 bases between them. The CDR3 length is 14 residues. The CDR3 sequence: CASSSPPGFYEQYF. The CDR3 nucleotides read TGTGCCAGCAGTTCTCCCCCGGGGTTCTACGAGCAGTACTTC.

This chain joins TRBV7-2 and TRBJ1-3; 10 nucleotides line up with TRBD1. The V gene end was trimmed by 4 bases and the J gene end by 8 bases; junction bases not matched to a gene: 11. Germline V gene data show CDR1 as SGHTA and CDR2 as FQGNSA. The CDR3 spans 16 residues. The CDR3 loop reads CASSSGTGVLEDTIYF. The CDR3, as DNA: TGTGCCAGCAGCTCGGGGACAGGGGTTTTAGAAGACACCATATATTTT.

The CDR3 spells CASGGISYEQYF. The CDR3 DNA reads TGTGCCAGCGGGGGGATTTCCTACGAGCAGTACTTC. The V and J genes are TRBV7-9 and TRBJ2-7; tentative D call: TRBD2 (6 bases). Germline assignment: CDR1 SEHNR and CDR2 FQNEAQ (reference sequence). Trimming stripped 8 bases from V and 1 base from J, with 9 bases between. This CDR3 is 12 amino acids long.

CDR3 in amino acids: CASSMGQDRTYTEAFF. CDR3 bases: TGTGCCAGTAGTATGGGTCAAGACAGAACTTACACTGAAGCTTTCTTT. The gene calls are TRBV19 and TRBJ1-1; a weak D match, TRBD1 (5 bases). V gave up 3 bases and J gave up 3 bases, with 17 bases separating them. Germline-derived CDR1 and CDR2 are LNHDA and SQIVND (reference sequence). CDR3 length: 16 residues. Full variable domain (outside the CDR3, taken from reference TRBV19 and TRBJ1-1): DGGITQSPKYLFRKEGQNVTLSCEQNLNHDAMYWYRQDPGQGLRLIYYSQIVNDFQKGDIAEGYSVSREKKESFPLTVTSAQKNPTAFYLCASSMGQDRTYTEAFFGQGTRLTVV.

This clone was observed a handful of times. Here the CDR3 reads CASRPPIQANEKLFF. Written as DNA, the CDR3 is TGTGCCAGCCGCCCCCCCATCCAGGCTAATGAAAAACTGTTTTTT. This chain connects TRBV14 to TRBJ1-4, with D hard to call. Trimming shortened V by 8 bases and J by 3 bases, and 16 bases separated the two germline ends. The CDR3 spans 15 residues. Germline V gives CDR1 SGHDN, CDR2 FVKESK.

In nucleotides, the CDR3 is TGTGCCAGCAGTTTGGGTGGTGTGGGGGCGGGCACTGAAGCTTTCTTT. Its translation is CASSLGGVGAGTEAFF. The chain has TRBV27 and TRBJ1-1; a possible D gene is TRBD1 (6 bases). The CDR3 length is 16 residues. The germline gives CDR1 MNHEY, CDR2 SMNVEV (reference sequence). The V end was cut by 3 bases, the J end by 4 bases, with 18 bases between.

V is TRBV11-2 and J is TRBJ1-2; D possibly corresponds to TRBD1 (5 bases). Germline V gives CDR1 SGHAT, CDR2 FQNNGV. The CDR3 has 14 amino acids. Trimming left V 5 bases short and J 5 bases short, with 15 bases between. The CDR3: CASSQVGGTYGYTF. CDR3 DNA sequence: TGTGCCAGCAGCCAGGTGGGAGGGACGTATGGCTACACCTTC. The entire variable domain, with the rest obtained from reference TRBV11-2 and TRBJ1-2, is as follows: EAGVAQSPRYKIIEKRQSVAFWCNPISGHATLYWYQQILGQGPKLLIQFQNNGVVDDSQLPKDRFSAERLKGVDSTLKIQPAKLEDSAVYLCASSQVGGTYGYTFGSGTRLTVV.

This clone showed up just once. V gene TRBV27 combines with J gene TRBJ2-7, with TRBD1 as a possible D gene (5 bases). Looked up from germline, CDR1 is MNHEY and CDR2 is SMNVEV (reference sequence). V was trimmed by 6 bases and J by 1 base, leaving 16 bases between them. The CDR3 loop spans 15 amino acids. The CDR3 here is CASRYQGMGSYEQYF. For the CDR3, the DNA is TGTGCCAGCAGGTACCAGGGAATGGGGTCCTACGAGCAGTACTTC.

This clone came up a few times. The genes are TRBV4-3 and TRBJ2-5; TRBD2 matches at 7 bases. This CDR3 is built from 19 residues. In germline, CDR1 is LGHNA, CDR2 YSLEER. J lost 5 bases, V lost 1 base, and 19 bases had no gene match. For the CDR3, the DNA is TGCGCCAGCAGCCAAGCCCCTGGGGGGGGGAGCGGCGTAGGGGAGACCCAGTACTTC. It specifies CASSQAPGGGSGVGETQYF.

The chain employs TRBV19 and TRBJ1-2, with D unresolved. CDR1 is LNHDA, CDR2 SQIVND, per germline (reference sequence). Trimming stripped 3 bases from V and 4 bases from J, with 9 bases between. The length of the CDR3 is 13 residues. The CDR3 reads CASSMGERYGYTF. DNA for the CDR3: TGTGCCAGTAGTATGGGAGAACGCTATGGCTACACCTTC. Complete variable domain (other parts from reference TRBV19 and TRBJ1-2): DGGITQSPKYLFRKEGQNVTLSCEQNLNHDAMYWYRQDPGQGLRLIYYSQIVNDFQKGDIAEGYSVSREKKESFPLTVTSAQKNPTAFYLCASSMGERYGYTFGSGTRLTVV.